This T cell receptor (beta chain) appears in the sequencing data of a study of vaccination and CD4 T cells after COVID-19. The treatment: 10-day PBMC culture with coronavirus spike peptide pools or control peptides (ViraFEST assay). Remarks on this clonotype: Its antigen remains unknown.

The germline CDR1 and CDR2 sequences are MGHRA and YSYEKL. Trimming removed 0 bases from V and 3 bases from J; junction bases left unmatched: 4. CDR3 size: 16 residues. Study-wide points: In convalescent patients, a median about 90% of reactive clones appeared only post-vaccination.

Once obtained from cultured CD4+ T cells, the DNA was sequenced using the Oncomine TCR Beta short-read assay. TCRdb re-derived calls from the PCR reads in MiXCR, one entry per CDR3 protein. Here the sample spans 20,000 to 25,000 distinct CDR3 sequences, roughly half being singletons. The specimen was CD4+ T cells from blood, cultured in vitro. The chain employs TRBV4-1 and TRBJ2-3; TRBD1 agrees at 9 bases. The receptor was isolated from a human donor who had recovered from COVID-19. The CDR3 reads CASSQETGGRTDTQYF. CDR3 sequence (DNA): TGCGCCAGCAGCCAAGAGACAGGGGGAAGGACAGATACGCAGTATTTT.